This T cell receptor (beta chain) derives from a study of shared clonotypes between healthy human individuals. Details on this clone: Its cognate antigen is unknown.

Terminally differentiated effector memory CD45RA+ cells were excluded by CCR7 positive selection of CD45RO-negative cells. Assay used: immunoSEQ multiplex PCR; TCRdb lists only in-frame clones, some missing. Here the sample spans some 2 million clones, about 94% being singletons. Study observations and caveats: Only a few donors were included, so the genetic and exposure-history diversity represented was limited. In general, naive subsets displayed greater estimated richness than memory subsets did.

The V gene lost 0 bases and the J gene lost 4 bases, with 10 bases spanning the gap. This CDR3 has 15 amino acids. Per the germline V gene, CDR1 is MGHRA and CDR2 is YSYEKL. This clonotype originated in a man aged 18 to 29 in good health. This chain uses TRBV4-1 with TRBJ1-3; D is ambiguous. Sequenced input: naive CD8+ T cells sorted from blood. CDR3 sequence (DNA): TGCGCCAGCAGCCAAGAAATGGGGATGGGAAACACCATATATTTT. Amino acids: CASSQEMGMGNTIYF.